What follows are 29 T cell receptor beta chains derived from one specimen sequenced in a study of blood T cell repertoires in COVID-19 (dated by TCRdb to the early 2020s). The library was generated by the immunoSEQ multiplex PCR assay. The clones in this table, taken by TCRdb from immuneACCESS, are in-frame only. Not every clone is retained; where verified, under half of the shortfall comes from an unresolved V gene, and the cause of the rest is unknown. This sample lists 200,000 to 250,000 clones; 75% to 90% were detected once. The ten largest make up less than 4.5% of the sample. Sample: PBMCs or T cells enriched from blood (not recorded which). Every receptor here comes from a woman aged 40 to 50 with acute COVID-19.

This rearrangement joins TRBV10-1 to TRBJ1-1, with D perhaps matching TRBD1 (6 bases). The V gene's germline CDR1 is WNHNN and CDR2 SYGVQD (reference sequence). CDR3 length: 13 residues. The germline V and J ends were trimmed by 8 bases and 4 bases, with 14 bases remaining between them. CDR3 region: CASSRGTGTEAFF. CDR3 in DNA: TGCGCCAGCTCCAGGGGTACCGGCACTGAAGCTTTCTTT.

The chain is built from TRBV2 and TRBJ2-4; 7 bases match TRBD2. CDR1 is SNHLY and CDR2 is FYNNEI in the germline V gene. CDR3 length: 16 residues. The junction had 21 bases not matched to a gene; V was cut back by 8 bases and J by 11 bases. CDR3 bases: TGTGCCAGCCATCCTCTACCCTCTAGCGGCCCGAGTGTTCAGTACTTC. The encoded protein is CASHPLPSSGPSVQYF.

V gene TRBV19 combines with J gene TRBJ1-1; no reliable D call. CDR1 and CDR2 (germline): LNHDA, SQIVND (reference sequence). The CDR3 is 12 residues long. Trimming removed 0 bases at V and 10 bases at J, with 9 bases between. DNA of the CDR3: TGTGCCAGTAGTATAGATAGTCGGGGAGCTTTCTTT. As protein: CASSIDSRGAFF.

V is TRBV5-1 and J is TRBJ1-2; possible D gene TRBD1, 5 bases. CDR1 and CDR2 from the germline V gene are SGHRS and YFSETQ. The CDR3 has 13 residues. V was pared by 0 bases and J by 3 bases, with 6 bases between. The CDR3 nucleotides are TGCGCCAGCAGCTTGGAAGGGGACTATGGCTACACCTTC. It encodes CASSLEGDYGYTF.

The rearrangement uses TRBV6-5 and TRBJ1-3; 8 bases agree with TRBD1. Germline V gene sequence: CDR1 MNHEY, CDR2 SVGAGI. The CDR3 loop spans 16 amino acids. V gave up 7 bases and J gave up 0 bases; unmatched junction bases: 8. DNA for the CDR3: TGTGCCAGCACCTACTCAACAGGGGGCTCTGGAAACACCATATATTTT. Translating it yields CASTYSTGGSGNTIYF.

The chain employs TRBV2 and TRBJ2-7; 10 bases line up with TRBD1. The CDR3 is made up of 15 amino acids. Germline V gene data show CDR1 as SNHLY and CDR2 as FYNNEI. Trimming removed 5 bases from V and 5 bases from J; junction bases left unmatched: 9. The CDR3 DNA reads TGTGCCAGCAGTCCCCGGCAAGGACAGGGGGACGAGCAGTACTTC. Protein: CASSPRQGQGDEQYF.

This chain links TRBV3-1 (or the pseudogene TRBV3-2) with TRBJ2-7, with TRBD2 matching 7 bases. Trimming took 3 bases from V and 2 from J; bases not matched to a gene: 1. This CDR3 has 13 residues. Germline V gene sequence: CDR1 LGHDT, CDR2 YNNKEL (reference sequence). CDR3 sequence (DNA): TGTGCCAGCAGCCAGGGGGGGACCTACGAGCAGTACTTC. It is translated as CASSQGGTYEQYF.

V usage is TRBV7-2 and J usage is TRBJ2-7; 8 bases line up with TRBD1. V gave up 0 bases and J gave up 5 bases; unmatched junction bases: 6. The CDR3 contains 15 residues. Germline V gives CDR1 SGHTA, CDR2 FQGNSA. The CDR3 loop is CASSLAGRGPDEQYF. CDR3 DNA: TGTGCCAGCAGCTTAGCTGGCAGGGGGCCAGACGAGCAGTACTTC.

The chain links TRBV10-3 to TRBJ1-3; D remains unclear. Per germline, CDR1 ENHRY and CDR2 SYGVKD. The CDR3 sequence is 16 residues long. V was cut by 0 bases and J by 0 bases, with 9 bases left in between. The CDR3 coding sequence is TGTGCCATCAGTGAGTCTGCACCCAGCTCTGGAAACACCATATATTTT. Protein product: CAISESAPSSGNTIYF.

The chain recombines TRBV5-1 with TRBJ1-1; 11 bases fit TRBD1. This CDR3 has 14 amino acids. J lost 6 bases, V lost 4 bases, and 5 bases had no gene match. CDR1 SGHRS and CDR2 YFSETQ come from the germline V gene. CDR3 nucleotide sequence: TGCGCCAGCAGCGGCGGACAGGGGGCATCTGAAGCTTTCTTT. This gives the protein CASSGGQGASEAFF.

The chain is built from TRBV2 and TRBJ1-6; D may be TRBD1 (6 bases). This CDR3 has 15 amino acids. CDR1 is SNHLY, CDR2 FYNNEI, per germline. The V and J ends lost 8 bases and 10 bases respectively, with 21 bases between them. Written as DNA, the CDR3 is TGTGCCAGCGGATGGTGTGGGCAGGGGAGATCACCCCTCCACTTT. It codes for CASGWCGQGRSPLHF.

The chain has TRBV2 and TRBJ1-6; TRBD1 matches at 10 bases. CDR3 length: 13 residues. In germline, CDR1 is SNHLY, CDR2 FYNNEI. J lost 10 bases, V lost 6 bases, and 3 bases had no gene match. CDR3 sequence (DNA): TGTGCCAGCAGGGGGACAGGGGACTCACCCCTCCACTTT. Protein: CASRGTGDSPLHF.

V gene TRBV6-5 combines with J gene TRBJ2-3; 8 nucleotides align to TRBD1. Germline-derived CDR1 and CDR2 are MNHEY and SVGAGI. The CDR3 is made up of 15 amino acids. V shed 5 bases and J 3 bases; nucleotides not matched to a gene: 7. This CDR3 reads CASSPLRGQTDTQYF. The CDR3 nucleotides are TGTGCCAGCAGTCCCCTCAGGGGGCAAACAGATACGCAGTATTTT.

The V and J genes are TRBV7-3 and TRBJ2-1; the match to TRBD2 covers 7 bases. The length of the CDR3 is 14 residues. The J segment lost 7 bases and the V segment lost 6 bases, leaving 9 bases of the junction unmatched. Germline V gene lookup returns CDR1 SGHTA and CDR2 FQGTGA. In nucleotides, the CDR3 is TGTGCCAGCAGGTCGACCGGGACTATAAATGAGCAGTTCTTC. Its protein product is CASRSTGTINEQFF.

The table lists this clone with a count of one. V gene TRBV27 combines with J gene TRBJ1-5, with 9 bases identical to TRBD1. Looked up from germline, CDR1 is MNHEY and CDR2 is SMNVEV (reference sequence). The J segment lost 7 bases and the V segment lost 6 bases, leaving 7 bases of the junction unmatched. The CDR3 runs 14 residues. In DNA form, the CDR3 reads TGTGCCAGCAGCCATACAGGGGGCGGGCAGCCCCAGCATTTT. Translating gives CASSHTGGGQPQHF.

This clone was detected once. The J gene is TRBJ2-1, the V gene TRBV18, with 7 bases lining up with TRBD1. The ends lost 6 bases at V and 4 bases at J; junction bases unmatched: 9. This CDR3 has 15 residues. In germline, CDR1 is KGHSH, CDR2 LQKENI. As DNA, the CDR3 is TGTGCCAGCTCGGGAGAGACAGGGTCATACAATGAGCAGTTCTTC. This gives the protein CASSGETGSYNEQFF.

This clone showed up just a few times. This chain uses TRBV27 with TRBJ1-5; 7 bases are a match to TRBD1. V lost 2 bases and J lost 7; bases outside the gene matches: 11. Germline V gives CDR1 MNHEY, CDR2 SMNVEV (reference sequence). The CDR3 is made up of 16 amino acids. CDR3: CASSLIGQGDRQPQHF. CDR3 nucleotides: TGTGCCAGCAGTTTAATAGGCCAGGGGGATCGACAGCCCCAGCATTTT.

The rearrangement uses TRBV15 and TRBJ1-2; 7 nucleotides agree with TRBD1. V lost 0 bases and J lost 4; bases outside the gene matches: 20. Germline assignment: CDR1 LNHNV and CDR2 YYDKDF (reference sequence). This CDR3 has 20 residues. The CDR3 loop is CATSRDYTSIREQGTYGYTF. CDR3 nucleotide sequence: TGTGCCACCAGCAGAGATTATACCAGCATCCGCGAACAGGGGACCTATGGCTACACCTTC.

The chain carries TRBV28 and TRBJ2-3; 10 nucleotides agree with TRBD1. The CDR3 is 16 residues long. V gave up 1 base and J gave up 1 base; unmatched junction bases: 2. CDR1 and CDR2 (germline): MDHEN, SYDVKM. The CDR3 loop is CASSLSGTGGTDTQYF. CDR3 DNA: TGTGCCAGCAGTTTATCTGGGACAGGGGGCACAGATACGCAGTATTTT.

The CDR3 here is CASSPFTGKEAFF. CDR3 nucleotide sequence: TGTGCCAGCAGCCCTTTCACAGGAAAAGAAGCTTTCTTT. V is TRBV7-9 and J is TRBJ1-1; D is perhaps TRBD1 (5 bases). Germline V lookup: CDR1 SEHNR, CDR2 FQNEAQ (reference sequence). Trimming left V 5 bases short and J 8 bases short, with 15 bases between. The CDR3 runs 13 residues.

Details on this clone: One end of the junction varies from germline; a read error may be responsible. The V gene is TRBV3-1 (or the pseudogene TRBV3-2), the J gene TRBJ1-6; 9 bases agree with TRBD1. Germline values: CDR1 LGHDT, CDR2 YNNKEL (reference sequence). There are 15 residues in the CDR3. CDR3 residues: CTSSPGTGYNSPLHF. The CDR3 bases are TGTACCAGCAGCCCCGGGACAGGGTATAATTCACCCCTCCACTTT.

This clone was recorded a few times. The chain is built from TRBV18 and TRBJ1-2; D is undetermined. In germline, CDR1 is KGHSH, CDR2 LQKENI. With 3 bases removed from V and 5 bases from J, the gap between germline ends came to 19 bases. This CDR3 is 16 amino acids long. CDR3 DNA: TGTGCCAGCTCACCCCTATTGGAGGGTGATACGTATGGCTACACCTTC. Protein product: CASSPLLEGDTYGYTF.

The gene calls are TRBV6-6 and TRBJ1-6, with D possibly matching TRBD1 (5 bases). Germline assignment: CDR1 MNHNY and CDR2 SVGAGI (reference sequence). V was trimmed by 2 bases and J by 3 bases, leaving 11 bases between them. The CDR3 is 16 residues long. For the CDR3, the DNA is TGTGCCAGCAGTTACACCCAGGGCAACTATAATTCACCCCTCCACTTT. Translation: CASSYTQGNYNSPLHF.

The V call is TRBV5-5, the J call TRBJ1-5; 8 nucleotides line up with TRBD1. There are 15 residues in the CDR3. With V trimmed by 3 bases and J by 5 bases, 7 bases remained unmatched. Germline CDR1 SGHKS, CDR2 YYEKEE (reference sequence). This CDR3 reads CASSWTGFGDQPQHF. In DNA, the CDR3 is TGTGCCAGCAGCTGGACAGGGTTTGGGGATCAGCCCCAGCATTTT. Using reference TRBV5-5 and TRBJ1-5 for the parts outside the CDR3, the full variable domain is DAGVTQSPTHLIKTRGQQVTLRCSPISGHKSVSWYQQVLGQGPQFIFQYYEKEERGRGNFPDRFSARQFPNYSSELNVNALLLGDSALYLCASSWTGFGDQPQHFGDGTRLSIL.

The genes are TRBV6-5 and TRBJ2-1; 7 positions match TRBD2. The CDR3 spans 15 residues. Trimming removed 5 bases from V and 0 bases from J; junction bases left unmatched: 4. Germline V CDR1 and CDR2: MNHEY, SVGAGI. The CDR3, as DNA: TGTGCCAGCAGTCTACGGACTAGCTCCTACAATGAGCAGTTCTTC. This encodes CASSLRTSSYNEQFF.

This sequence joins TRBV9 and TRBJ2-5; tentative D call: TRBD2 (7 bases). Germline V lookup: CDR1 SGDLS, CDR2 YYNGEE. The length of the CDR3 is 12 residues. Trimming cost V 4 bases and J 11 bases, with 15 bases left between them. The DNA for the CDR3 is TGTGCCAGCAGCCCCGGGGGGCAGGGTCAGTACTTC. Translated: CASSPGGQGQYF. Based on the CDR3 plus reference TRBV9 and TRBJ2-5, the full variable domain is DSGVTQTPKHLITATGQRVTLRCSPRSGDLSVYWYQQSLDQGLQFLIQYYNGEERAKGNILERFSAQQFPDLHSELNLSSLELGDSALYFCASSPGGQGQYFGPGTRLLVL.

The V gene is TRBV19, the J gene TRBJ1-2; 7 nucleotides align to TRBD1. Germline CDR1 is LNHDA and CDR2 is SQIVND (reference sequence). Losses at the gene ends were 5 bases for V and 14 bases for J; bases not matched to a gene: 8. The CDR3 totals 11 residues. CDR3 protein: CASSFTGENTF. For the CDR3, the DNA is TGTGCCAGTAGTTTTACAGGGGAGAATACCTTC.

The chain combines TRBV7-3 with TRBJ2-3; possibly TRBD2 for D (6 bases). The germline gives CDR1 SGHTA, CDR2 FQGTGA. The CDR3 is 15 amino acids. The V end was cut by 2 bases, the J end by 0 bases, with 9 bases between. CDR3 sequence reads: CASSLSGVSTDTQYF. The DNA for the CDR3 is TGTGCCAGCAGCTTATCGGGGGTCAGCACAGATACGCAGTATTTT.

The chain links TRBV10-3 to TRBJ1-1; TRBD1 is a possible D gene (6 bases). Between the trimmed V and J ends, which lost 5 bases and 2 bases, there was a span of 12 bases. The CDR3 spans 14 residues. Germline loops: CDR1 ENHRY, CDR2 SYGVKD. CDR3 sequence: CAISLGAGNTEAFF. In DNA form, the CDR3 reads TGTGCCATCAGTCTGGGGGCGGGTAACACTGAAGCTTTCTTT.